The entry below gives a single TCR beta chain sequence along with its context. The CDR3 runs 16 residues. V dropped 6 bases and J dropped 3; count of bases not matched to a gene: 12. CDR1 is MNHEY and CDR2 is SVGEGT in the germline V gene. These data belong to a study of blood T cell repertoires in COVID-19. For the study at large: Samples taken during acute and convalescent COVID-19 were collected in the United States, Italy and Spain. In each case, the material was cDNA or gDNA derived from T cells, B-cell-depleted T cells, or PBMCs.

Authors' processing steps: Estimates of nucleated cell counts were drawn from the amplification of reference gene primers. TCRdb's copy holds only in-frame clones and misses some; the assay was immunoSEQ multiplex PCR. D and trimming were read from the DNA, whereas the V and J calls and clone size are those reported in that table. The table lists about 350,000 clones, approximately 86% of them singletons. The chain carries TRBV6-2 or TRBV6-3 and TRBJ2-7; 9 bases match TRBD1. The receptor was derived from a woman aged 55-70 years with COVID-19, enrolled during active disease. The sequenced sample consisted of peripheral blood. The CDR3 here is CASSPRRTGVFYEQYF. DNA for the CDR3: TGTGCCAGCAGCCCTCGGAGGACAGGGGTCTTCTACGAGCAGTACTTC.